What follows are 19 T cell receptor beta chains derived from one specimen sequenced in a study of CD8+CD57+ T cells in acquired aplastic anemia. Patients sequenced had flow cytometry evidence of CD8+CD57+ cell expansion. The template used for profiling TCR beta VDJ and CDR3 was genomic DNA. TCRdb re-called the reads through MiXCR, storing one row per CDR3 protein. The sample yields 90,000 to 150,000 distinct CDR3 sequences, 50% to 70% seen once. Sequencing used sorted CD4+, CD8+, or CD8+CD57+ T cells (not recorded which) from PBMCs. These receptor sequences come from a human donor with aplastic anemia.

This sequence joins TRBV25-1 and TRBJ1-4, with 10 bases that match TRBD1. Germline-derived CDR1 and CDR2 are MGHDK and SYGVNS. The CDR3 spans 14 residues. J was trimmed by 7 bases and V by 4 bases; bases with no gene match: 3. The CDR3 DNA is TGTGCCAGCAGTGGGACAGGGGGAGGTGAAAAACTGTTTTTT. Its translation: CASSGTGGGEKLFF.

This clonotype has only a few counts. The CDR3 DNA reads as TGTGCCAGTAGTCGCCGCGGTCAGCCCCAGCATTTT. Its translation: CASSRRGQPQHF. V is TRBV19 and J is TRBJ1-5; no clear D. This CDR3 is built from 12 residues. Trimming removed 5 bases at V and 6 bases at J, with 8 bases between. Germline V lookup: CDR1 LNHDA, CDR2 SQIVND (reference sequence).

V is TRBV11-1 and J is TRBJ2-1, with 9 bases fitting TRBD2. From germline, CDR1 is SGHAT and CDR2 FQDESV (reference sequence). V lost 5 bases and J lost 6; bases outside the gene matches: 14. The CDR3 is made up of 17 amino acids. DNA for the CDR3: TGTGCCAGCAGCCCCCCGGGCGGGGGGGACTTATCCAATGAGCAGTTCTTC. Protein: CASSPPGGGDLSNEQFF.

This clonotype was observed once. The DNA for the CDR3 is TGTGCCACCAGTGCCAAGGTCGGGGGCACTGAAGCTTTCTTT. Protein product: CATSAKVGGTEAFF. J is TRBJ1-1 and V is TRBV24-1, with D perhaps TRBD1 (5 bases). This CDR3 comprises 14 residues. Trimming left V 5 bases short and J 4 bases short, with 13 bases between. Looked up from germline, CDR1 is KGHDR and CDR2 is SFDVKD.

This clonotype was picked up many times. V usage is TRBV2 and J usage is TRBJ2-7; D may be TRBD1 or TRBD2 (5 bases each). Germline loops: CDR1 SNHLY, CDR2 FYNNEI. Trimming left V 10 bases short and J 2 bases short, with 15 bases between. The CDR3 is made up of 13 amino acids. The CDR3 region has the DNA TGTGCCATCCGACTGGGACGTGCCTACGAGCAGTACTTC. Translated: CAIRLGRAYEQYF.

CDR3 DNA: TGTGCCAGCAGCTCAGCGGGAGGACCCTCAGATACGCAGTATTTT. Protein product: CASSSAGGPSDTQYF. The chain couples TRBV11-1 to TRBJ2-3, with 9 positions matching TRBD2. V gave up 4 bases and J gave up 4 bases; unmatched junction bases: 6. CDR3 length equals 15 residues. Germline V CDR1 and CDR2: SGHAT, FQDESV (reference sequence).

The chain links TRBV5-8 to TRBJ1-5; 7 bases align to TRBD1. In germline, CDR1 is SGHTS, CDR2 YDEGEE. This CDR3 is built from 15 residues. With V trimmed by 4 bases and J by 0 bases, 4 bases remained unmatched. The CDR3 nucleotides are TGTGCCAGCAGCCCGACAGGGAATAGCAATCAGCCCCAGCATTTT. Encoded protein: CASSPTGNSNQPQHF.

The V and J genes are TRBV15 and TRBJ1-1, with 7 bases aligning to TRBD1. The V gene end was trimmed by 1 base and the J gene end by 5 bases; junction bases not matched to a gene: 10. This CDR3 is 16 amino acids long. The germline CDR1 and CDR2 sequences are LNHNV and YYDKDF (reference sequence). The CDR3 sequence is CATSRGPSGGVTEAFF. For the CDR3, the DNA is TGTGCCACCAGCAGAGGACCCTCAGGGGGAGTGACTGAAGCTTTCTTT.

This clonotype was observed a few times. The chain uses TRBV7-8 and TRBJ1-6, with TRBD1 identical over 9 bases. The V gene's germline CDR1 is SGHVS and CDR2 FQNEAQ. This CDR3 spans 14 amino acids. V lost 3 bases, J lost 11 bases, and 5 bases stayed unmatched. As DNA, the CDR3 is TGTGCCAGCAGCTTGGGACAGGGTCTGACACCCCTCCACTTT. This sequence encodes CASSLGQGLTPLHF.

This chain joins TRBV11-2 and TRBJ2-7; D is undetermined. With 5 bases removed from V and 2 bases from J, the gap between germline ends came to 7 bases. The germline V gene has CDR1 SGHAT and CDR2 FQNNGV. The CDR3 spans 12 residues. The DNA for the CDR3 is TGTGCCAGCAGCCCGGTAACCTACGAGCAGTACTTC. This encodes CASSPVTYEQYF.

This clonotype was seen a few times. The genes are TRBV5-6 and TRBJ1-4, with D hard to call. This CDR3 is 15 amino acids long. Trimming removed 1 base at V and 7 bases at J, with 14 bases between. The germline V gene encodes CDR1 SGHDT and CDR2 YYEEEE. The CDR3 loop reads CASSLSPTVGEKLFF. In DNA, the CDR3 is TGTGCCAGCAGCTTGTCCCCAACCGTGGGTGAAAAACTGTTTTTT.

This chain links TRBV7-8 with TRBJ1-6; D is perhaps TRBD1 (6 bases). This CDR3 is 15 amino acids long. V dropped 0 bases and J dropped 7 bases, with 10 bases sitting between them. CDR1 is SGHVS, CDR2 FQNEAQ, per germline. This CDR3 reads CASSLADSLNSPLHF. CDR3 coding DNA: TGTGCCAGCAGCTTAGCGGACAGTTTAAATTCACCCCTCCACTTT.

This clonotype was recorded only once. In DNA, the CDR3 is TGTGCCAGCAGTATGTACGGGGCGACGGATGGCTACACCTTC. Amino acids: CASSMYGATDGYTF. This sequence joins TRBV2 and TRBJ1-2, with a possible D match to TRBD1 (5 bases). Trimming removed 5 bases at V and 6 bases at J, with 16 bases between. CDR3 length equals 14 residues. Germline lookup yields CDR1 SNHLY and CDR2 FYNNEI.

The chain recombines TRBV4-3 with TRBJ2-7, with 8 positions matching TRBD1. V gave up 0 bases and J gave up 2 bases; unmatched junction bases: 6. The CDR3 length is 16 residues. Germline V gene lookup returns CDR1 LGHNA and CDR2 YSLEER. CDR3: CASSQDPQGAPYEQYF. In nucleotides, the CDR3 is TGCGCCAGCAGCCAAGATCCGCAGGGGGCCCCCTACGAGCAGTACTTC.

The rearrangement links TRBV27 to TRBJ1-2; TRBD1 aligns across 7 bases. Germline-derived CDR1 and CDR2 are MNHEY and SMNVEV (reference sequence). The CDR3 covers 16 residues. V was pared by 2 bases and J by 5 bases, with 11 bases of the junction left unmatched. The CDR3: CASSLSFQGGPYGYTF. CDR3 coding DNA: TGTGCCAGCAGTTTAAGCTTCCAGGGGGGGCCTTATGGCTACACCTTC.

The V call is TRBV7-6, the J call TRBJ2-7; D gene unclear. V gave up 1 base and J gave up 6 bases, with 10 bases separating them. CDR1 and CDR2 (germline): SGHVS, FNYEAQ. This CDR3 has 13 residues. This CDR3 is CASSLELTGEQYF. Here the CDR3 DNA reads TGTGCCAGCAGCTTAGAGTTGACCGGCGAGCAGTACTTC. Variable domain in full (rest from reference TRBV7-6 and TRBJ2-7): GAGVSQSPRYKVTKRGQDVALRCDPISGHVSLYWYRQALGQGPEFLTYFNYEAQQDKSGLPNDRFSAERPEGSISTLTIQRTEQRDSAMYRCASSLELTGEQYFGPGTRLTVT.

This clonotype was recorded only once. A much more abundant neighbour one base away suggests this may be a read error. This sequence joins TRBV12-3 or TRBV12-4 and TRBJ1-1, with TRBD1 identical over 7 bases. V trimming: 5 bases; J trimming: 1 base; junction bases outside the gene matches: 7. The CDR3 totals 15 residues. CDR3 coding DNA: TGTGCCAGCAGTGGCTTCCGGGACAGGAACACTGAAGCTTTCTTT. Translating it yields CASSGFRDRNTEAFF.

CDR3 coding DNA: TGTGCTAGTGGTTTAGACCGCTCAGACTACACCTTC. Translating it yields CASGLDRSDYTF. This chain uses TRBV12-5 with TRBJ1-2; D is unclear. Germline V gene sequence: CDR1 LGHNT, CDR2 FRNRAP. This CDR3 has 12 residues. V was pared by 3 bases and J by 10 bases, with 12 bases between.

This sequence joins TRBV14 and TRBJ2-1; TRBD2 matches at 8 bases. The CDR3 consists of 16 residues. Losses at the gene ends were 3 bases for V and 8 bases for J; bases not matched to a gene: 12. Germline-derived CDR1 and CDR2 are SGHDN and FVKESK. The CDR3 sequence: CASSHYGRAVLDEQFF. DNA of the CDR3: TGTGCCAGCAGCCACTACGGGAGGGCCGTACTCGATGAGCAGTTCTTC.